The 26 T cell receptor beta chains below all came from one sample that was sequenced in a study of shared clonotypes between healthy human individuals (TCRdb year 2020). Library preparation was by the immunoSEQ multiplex PCR assay. The table comes from immuneACCESS by way of TCRdb, which keeps in-frame sequences with V and J called. Part of the clones is missing from these tables; in studies checked, under half for an unresolved V gene and the rest for unknown reasons. The sample table contains 2,500,000 or so clones; only one count was recorded for 93% of them. The ten largest make up approximately 0.37% of the sample. Sequenced input: naive CD4+ T cells from PBMCs. The sample's cell subset or site label, in plain terms: CD45RA+ positively selected. Every receptor here comes from a man in his late teens or twenties in good health. Some clones in this sample may be carry-over from other donors' samples.

This chain connects TRBV5-1 to TRBJ2-3; D is unresolved. The CDR3 is made up of 14 amino acids. The V end lost 2 bases, the J end lost 4 bases, and 11 bases lay between the germline ends. CDR1 is SGHRS, CDR2 YFSETQ, per germline. The CDR3 coding sequence is TGCGCCAGCAGCTTTAGCCCGGTCCCAGATACGCAGTATTTT. As protein: CASSFSPVPDTQYF.

This chain joins TRBV10-3 and TRBJ2-6, with D tentatively TRBD1 or TRBD2 (6 bases each). Per the germline V gene, CDR1 is ENHRY and CDR2 is SYGVKD. This CDR3 is 16 amino acids long. Trimming took 1 base from V and 4 from J, leaving 11 bases between them. The CDR3 is CAISEFRGPGANVLTF. In nucleotides, the CDR3 is TGTGCCATCAGTGAGTTTCGGGGGCCCGGGGCCAACGTCCTGACTTTC.

This clone was found once. In DNA form, the CDR3 reads TGTGCCCCGGGGGTCAACGAGCAGTACTTC. Its protein is CAPGVNEQYF. The rearrangement links TRBV5-5 to TRBJ2-7; a possible D gene is TRBD2 (6 bases). This CDR3 contains 10 residues. The V gene lost 10 bases and the J gene lost 5 bases, with 10 bases spanning the gap. Germline CDR1 SGHKS, CDR2 YYEKEE (reference sequence).

Here the CDR3 reads CASTDGGLGAADNEQFF. The CDR3 nucleotides are TGTGCCAGTACCGATGGGGGACTAGGGGCCGCAGACAATGAGCAGTTCTTC. The chain employs TRBV19 and TRBJ2-1; TRBD2 agrees at 8 bases. Germline CDR1 LNHDA, CDR2 SQIVND (reference sequence). The V and J ends lost 7 bases and 5 bases, in that order; junction bases with no gene match: 16. The length of the CDR3 is 17 residues.

This clone came up a few times. The CDR3 reads CASSIRGMGTEAFF. The CDR3 nucleotides are TGTGCCAGTAGTATCCGGGGTATGGGCACTGAAGCTTTCTTT. The rearrangement links TRBV19 to TRBJ1-1, with unresolved D. Germline assignment: CDR1 LNHDA and CDR2 SQIVND (reference sequence). This CDR3 is built from 14 residues. V gave up 3 bases and J gave up 4 bases, with 12 bases separating them.

This chain connects TRBV4-3 to TRBJ1-2; TRBD1 matches 7 bases. V dropped 0 bases and J dropped 7; count of bases not matched to a gene: 14. Germline lookup yields CDR1 LGHNA and CDR2 YSLEER. This CDR3 region has 17 residues. CDR3 in DNA: TGCGCCAGCAGCCAAGATCGGATTTCGGGCAGGGGGTTTGGCTACACCTTC. Its protein product is CASSQDRISGRGFGYTF.

With respect to this clone: Other DNA sequences in the sample encode the same CDR3. The chain couples TRBV11-2 to TRBJ1-3; no clear D. CDR3 length: 12 residues. Germline values: CDR1 SGHAT, CDR2 FQNNGV. V dropped 1 base and J dropped 4 bases, with 2 bases sitting between them. CDR3 bases: TGTGCCAGCAGCTTAGTCGGAAACACCATATATTTT. Its translation is CASSLVGNTIYF.

This CDR3 reads CASSRLAGDDNEQFF. The CDR3, as DNA: TGTGCCAGCAGTCGACTAGCGGGAGACGACAATGAGCAGTTCTTC. This sequence joins TRBV28 and TRBJ2-1, with TRBD2 identical over 12 bases. The CDR3 runs to 15 residues. V shed 5 bases, J shed 5 bases, and the junction held 4 bases outside the gene matches. Per germline, CDR1 MDHEN and CDR2 SYDVKM. Supplemented by reference TRBV28 and TRBJ2-1, the full variable domain reads DVKVTQSSRYLVKRTGEKVFLECVQDMDHENMFWYRQDPGLGLRLIYFSYDVKMKEKGDIPEGYSVSREKKERFSLILESASTNQTSMYLCASSRLAGDDNEQFFGPGTRLTVL.

The chain carries TRBV5-1 and TRBJ2-7; 7 bases agree with TRBD2. The CDR3 has 13 amino acids. The V segment lost 4 bases and the J segment 1 base; nucleotides outside the gene matches: 2. Germline V gives CDR1 SGHRS, CDR2 YFSETQ. For the CDR3, the DNA is TGCGCCAGCAGCCGGGACTATTCCTACGAGCAGTACTTC. It yields the protein CASSRDYSYEQYF.

The rearrangement uses TRBV4-1 and TRBJ1-2; maybe TRBD1 (5 bases). Trimming took 0 bases from V and 4 from J, leaving 15 bases between them. Germline assignment: CDR1 MGHRA and CDR2 YSYEKL. The CDR3 consists of 16 residues. The CDR3 loop reads CASSQDLGTGGYGYTF. CDR3 bases: TGCGCCAGCAGCCAAGATCTGGGAACGGGGGGCTATGGCTACACCTTC.

The genes are TRBV7-6 and TRBJ2-2; D perhaps matches TRBD1 (7 bases). Between the trimmed V and J ends, which lost 8 bases and 7 bases, there was a span of 14 bases. CDR1 is SGHVS, CDR2 FNYEAQ, per germline. The CDR3 is made up of 13 amino acids. CDR3 DNA: TGTGCCAGCCGGAGGGGGCTTATCGGGGAGCTGTTTTTT. It encodes CASRRGLIGELFF.

The V gene is TRBV30, the J gene TRBJ2-2; TRBD2 agrees at 8 bases. Looked up from germline, CDR1 is GTSNPN and CDR2 is SVGIG (reference sequence). The V segment lost 8 bases and the J segment 3 bases; nucleotides outside the gene matches: 14. The CDR3 has 16 amino acids. For the CDR3, the DNA is TGTGCCAGGGGAAGGAGCGGGAGTTTTGACACCGGGGAGCTGTTTTTT. It encodes CARGRSGSFDTGELFF.

The V call is TRBV11-3, the J call TRBJ2-3; no reliable D call. The length of the CDR3 is 15 residues. Trimming took off 5 bases at V and 2 bases at J, with 14 bases between the two ends. From germline, CDR1 is SGHNT and CDR2 YENEEA. CDR3 coding DNA: TGTGCCAGCAGCGCTGACTCGTCCCACACAGATACGCAGTATTTT. It is translated as CASSADSSHTDTQYF.

This rearrangement joins TRBV14 to TRBJ2-4; D uncertain. With 4 bases removed from V and 9 bases from J, the gap between germline ends came to 13 bases. Germline values: CDR1 SGHDN, CDR2 FVKESK. The CDR3 has 13 residues. CDR3: CASSPSAGGIQYF. The CDR3 bases are TGTGCCAGCAGCCCGTCAGCTGGCGGCATTCAGTACTTC.

CDR3 DNA: TGTGCCAGCAGCTTAGCGTTTCTGGGTTGGAACACTGAAGCTTTCTTT. This gives the protein CASSLAFLGWNTEAFF. J is TRBJ1-1 and V is TRBV7-9; D is unclear. Trimming took 0 bases from V and 1 from J, leaving 12 bases between them. CDR1 SEHNR and CDR2 FQNEAQ come from the germline V gene (reference sequence). This CDR3 has 16 amino acids.

In DNA form, the CDR3 reads TGTGCCAGTAGTATAGTCCAGGGAAGAACCTACAATGAGCAGTTCTTC. This gives the protein CASSIVQGRTYNEQFF. This chain links TRBV19 with TRBJ2-1; a weak D match, TRBD1 (5 bases). V lost 1 base and J lost 2, with 12 bases in between. Germline CDR1 LNHDA, CDR2 SQIVND (reference sequence). This CDR3 region has 16 residues.

The chain joins TRBV2 to TRBJ1-4; D is undetermined. Per the germline V gene, CDR1 is SNHLY and CDR2 is FYNNEI. With 8 bases removed from V and 0 bases from J, the gap between germline ends came to 13 bases. This CDR3 is 15 amino acids long. Written as DNA, the CDR3 is TGTGCCAGCGTACCTCAGAGTTCAACTAATGAAAAACTGTTTTTT. It yields the protein CASVPQSSTNEKLFF.

Turning to this clone: Different DNA sequences within this sample yield the same CDR3. The gene calls are TRBV28 and TRBJ2-7, with D uncertain. Germline loops: CDR1 MDHEN, CDR2 SYDVKM. V lost 3 bases and J lost 2, with 11 bases in between. The CDR3 extends over 14 amino acids. For the CDR3, the DNA is TGTGCCAGCAGTTTCTACCGTTTAACCTACGAGCAGTACTTC. This encodes CASSFYRLTYEQYF.

As DNA, the CDR3 is TGCGCCAGCAGCTTGCCCCCAGCGGGAGTTGGGGAGACCCAGTACTTC. Protein product: CASSLPPAGVGETQYF. The V call is TRBV5-1, the J call TRBJ2-5; 8 bases map to TRBD2. CDR1 is SGHRS, CDR2 YFSETQ, per germline. The V gene end was trimmed by 1 base and the J gene end by 5 bases; junction bases not matched to a gene: 10. CDR3 size: 16 residues. Looking up the rest from reference TRBV5-1 and TRBJ2-5 gives the full variable domain: KAGVTQTPRYLIKTRGQQVTLSCSPISGHRSVSWYQQTPGQGLQFLFEYFSETQRNKGNFPGRFSGRQFSNSRSEMNVSTLELGDSALYLCASSLPPAGVGETQYFGPGTRLLVL.

The chain carries TRBV20-1 and TRBJ2-1; tentatively, D is TRBD2 (6 bases). The germline V and J ends were trimmed by 6 bases and 9 bases, with 9 bases remaining between them. CDR3 length: 10 amino acids. Germline values: CDR1 DFQATT, CDR2 SNEGSKA (reference sequence). CDR3 nucleotides: TGCAGTGCAAGGAGGGCTGAGCAGTTCTTC. This gives the protein CSARRAEQFF.

The V gene is TRBV7-9, the J gene TRBJ1-5; no clear D gene. Per the germline V gene, CDR1 is SEHNR and CDR2 is FQNEAQ (reference sequence). V lost 0 bases to trimming and J lost 4 bases, with 7 bases between them. This CDR3 has 14 residues. The CDR3 sequence: CASSLAAGNQPQHF. The CDR3 bases are TGTGCCAGCAGCTTAGCGGCGGGGAATCAGCCCCAGCATTTT. Using reference TRBV7-9 and TRBJ1-5 for the parts outside the CDR3, the full variable domain is DTGVSQNPRHKITKRGQNVTFRCDPISEHNRLYWYRQTLGQGPEFLTYFQNEAQLEKSRLLSDRFSAERPKGSFSTLEIQRTEQGDSAMYLCASSLAAGNQPQHFGDGTRLSIL.

V gene TRBV5-4 combines with J gene TRBJ1-3; no clear D. Germline CDR1 is SGHNT and CDR2 is YYREEE (reference sequence). Trimming cost V 5 bases and J 1 base, with 16 bases left between them. This CDR3 has 16 residues. CDR3 sequence (DNA): TGTGCCAGCAGTCTACCTCGGCAGGAGTCTGGAAACACCATATATTTT. It translates to CASSLPRQESGNTIYF.

V and J are TRBV28 and TRBJ2-5; TRBD2 is a possible D gene (6 bases). The CDR3 extends over 17 amino acids. V was pared by 5 bases and J by 5 bases, with 24 bases between. Germline-derived CDR1 and CDR2 are MDHEN and SYDVKM. The CDR3 protein is CASSPPLGVSGSETQYF. The CDR3 DNA sequence: TGTGCCAGCAGTCCCCCTCTCGGGGTTAGCGGCTCGGAGACCCAGTACTTC.

The chain links TRBV25-1 to TRBJ2-7; 11 positions match TRBD2. CDR3 size: 14 residues. The V gene's germline CDR1 is MGHDK and CDR2 SYGVNS. After removal of 6 bases from V and 3 bases from J, the junction contained 4 bases not matched to a gene. The CDR3: CASRGTSGFYEQYF. CDR3 in DNA: TGTGCCAGCAGGGGGACTAGCGGCTTCTACGAGCAGTACTTC.

The V gene is TRBV7-3, the J gene TRBJ2-3, with TRBD2 matching over 9 bases. CDR3 size: 15 residues. The germline gives CDR1 SGHTA, CDR2 FQGTGA. V shed 1 base and J 4 bases; nucleotides not matched to a gene: 3. The CDR3 spells CASSLIAGVSDTQYF. CDR3 in DNA: TGTGCCAGCAGCTTAATAGCGGGAGTGTCAGATACGCAGTATTTT. Based on the CDR3 plus reference TRBV7-3 and TRBJ2-3, the full variable domain is GAGVSQTPSNKVTEKGKYVELRCDPISGHTALYWYRQSLGQGPEFLIYFQGTGAADDSGLPNDRFFAVRPEGSVSTLKIQRTERGDSAVYLCASSLIAGVSDTQYFGPGTRLTVL.

The chain combines TRBV7-9 with TRBJ2-7, with 10 bases lining up with TRBD2. This CDR3 has 17 amino acids. The V segment lost 6 bases and the J segment 7 bases; nucleotides outside the gene matches: 18. CDR1 and CDR2 from the germline V gene are SEHNR and FQNEAQ (reference sequence). The CDR3 coding sequence is TGTGCCAGCAGACCGACTAGCGGGCCTACCGCTTTGGAAGAGCAGTACTTC. Its protein product is CASRPTSGPTALEEQYF.